The rows below give T cell receptor beta chains drawn from one sample of a study of neurological immune-mediated disorders. Via MiXCR, TCRdb re-called the 5' RACE reads, giving one row per CDR3 protein. Among approximately 90,000 distinct CDR3 sequences, 3.5% were seen once, and the ten largest hold roughly 6.4%. The sequenced sample was PBMCs. These receptors all come from a woman between 18 and 29 years old with multiple sclerosis. The CDR3 runs from the conserved cysteine through the conserved F or W. D genes are given only for firm matches. Clone size is stated in some rows and not others, as once, few, many or a class when expanded.

v_gene	d_gene	abundance	len	j_gene	CDR3nt	CDR3aa
TRBV20-1	NA	many	14	TRBJ2-7	TGCAGTGCTAGAGAACTAGCAGGACGCTACGAGCAGTACTTC	CSARELAGRYEQYF
TRBV27	NA	many	14	TRBJ2-7	TGTGCCAGCAGTTTAGGACTGGGGGGCTACGAGCAGTACTTC	CASSLGLGGYEQYF
TRBV20-1	TRBD1	many	15	TRBJ1-1	TGCAGTGCTAGAACCGGGACAGGGTTGAACACTGAAGCTTTCTTT	CSARTGTGLNTEAFF
TRBV5-1	NA	many	18	TRBJ2-3	TGCGCCAGCAGCTTAGCCCGCTACGACCGGGACAACACAGATACGCAGTATTTT	CASSLARYDRDNTDTQYF
TRBV27	NA	NA	13	TRBJ2-7	TGTGCCAGCAGTTGGGGCAGAGGCTACGAGCAGTACTTC	CASSWGRGYEQYF
TRBV7-2	NA	many	15	TRBJ1-1	TGTGCCAGCAGCTTACAGTCGGCAGGGCAAGGTAGAGCTTTCTTT	CASSLQSAGQGRAFF
TRBV3-1	NA	NA	16	TRBJ1-6	TGTGCCAGTAGCCCGCTGCAGAGCTCCTATAATTCACCCCTCAACTTT	CASSPLQSSYNSPLNF
TRBV12-3/TRBV12-4	TRBD1	many	15	TRBJ2-5	TGTGCCAGCAGTCCAGGGACAGGGGGCAAGGAGACCCAGTACTTC	CASSPGTGGKETQYF
TRBV20-1	NA	many	11	TRBJ1-2	TGCAGTGCTAGTGTGGGAGATGGCTACACCTTC	CSASVGDGYTF
TRBV12-3/TRBV12-4	TRBD1	many	15	TRBJ1-1	TGTGCCAGCAGTTTCCCGGGACAGTTGATAACTGAAGCTTTCTTT	CASSFPGQLITEAFF
TRBV27	NA	many	14	TRBJ1-4	TGTGCCAGCAAAGGGGCTGCAACTAATGAAAAACTGTTTTTT	CASKGAATNEKLFF
TRBV2	TRBD2	NA	15	TRBJ2-1	TGTGCCAGCAGCCCGACTAGCGGGAGTTACGATGAGCAGTTCTTC	CASSPTSGSYDEQFF
TRBV21-1	NA	many	16	TRBJ2-7	TGTGCCAGCAGCAAAGGCAGCGCCGAGGAGGGCTACGAGCAGTACTTC	CASSKGSAEEGYEQYF
TRBV5-1	TRBD2	few	19	TRBJ2-3	TGCGCCAGCAGCTTGGCCGCGCTAGCGGGGGGGCCGGGCCGGGATACGCAGTATTTT	CASSLAALAGGPGRDTQYF
TRBV27	NA	many	14	TRBJ1-5	TGTGCCAGCAGTTTGTGTAGGGTTTGCTCGCCCCAGCATTTT	CASSLCRVCSPQHF
TRBV28	NA	many	14	TRBJ2-7	TGTGCCAGCAGTTTCTCTGGGGAAGCCTACGAGCAGTACTTC	CASSFSGEAYEQYF
TRBV6-5	NA	many	13	TRBJ2-7	TGTGCCAGCAGTTACTCGATGCTAGCCGAGCAGTACTTC	CASSYSMLAEQYF
TRBV5-1	NA	many	17	TRBJ2-4	TGCGCCAGCAGCTTGGTCCAGGGGGGCTTCGCCAAAAACATTCAGTACTTC	CASSLVQGGFAKNIQYF
TRBV18	NA	many	15	TRBJ1-2	TGTGCCAGCTCACCACCCAACATGAACGGCCGGGGCTACACCTTC	CASSPPNMNGRGYTF
TRBV4-2	TRBD2	many	16	TRBJ2-3	TGTGCCAGCAGCCAAGCCAGCGGGGTAAGCACAGATACGCAGTATTTT	CASSQASGVSTDTQYF
TRBV6-5	NA	many	15	TRBJ1-6	TGTGCCAGCAGGCCCGAGAGGGGTGTAAGATCACCCCTCCACTTT	CASRPERGVRSPLHF
TRBV5-1	TRBD1	many	18	TRBJ1-1	TGCGCCAGCAGCTCGGGGGGAACGTCGGGACAGGTGAACACTGAAGCTTTCTTT	CASSSGGTSGQVNTEAFF
TRBV15	NA	NA	12	TRBJ1-5	TGTGCCACCAGCAGCCAGTATCAGCCCCAGCATTTT	CATSSQYQPQHF
TRBV28	NA	many	12	TRBJ1-2	TGTGCCAGCAGTCCGGGACCGTATGGCTACACCTTC	CASSPGPYGYTF
TRBV29-1	NA	many	14	TRBJ2-7	TGCAGCGTTAGTGGCGGCTCCCTAGCCTACGAGCAGTACTTC	CSVSGGSLAYEQYF
TRBV9	NA	once	13	TRBJ1-2	TGTGCCAGCAGCGTCGACCCTAAATATGGCTACACCTTC	CASSVDPKYGYTF
TRBV6-5	NA	many	11	TRBJ1-1	TGTGCCAGCAGTTACTACGCTGAAGCTTTCTTT	CASSYYAEAFF
TRBV7-8	NA	many	14	TRBJ2-7	TGCGCCAGCAGCTTGGTGGGCAGCTCCTACGAGCAGTACTTC	CASSLVGSSYEQYF
TRBV28	TRBD2	many	16	TRBJ2-3	TGTGCCAGCAGTTTATTTAGCGGGAGGGAGGCAGATACGCAGTATTTT	CASSLFSGREADTQYF
TRBV15	NA	many	13	TRBJ1-2	TGTGCCACCAGCAGGGCCAGTCTCAGCGGCTACACCTTC	CATSRASLSGYTF
TRBV12-3/TRBV12-4	NA	many	14	TRBJ1-1	TGTGCCAGCAGTTCACCCGTCCTGAACACTGAAGCTTTCTTT	CASSSPVLNTEAFF
TRBV5-1	TRBD1	many	17	TRBJ2-1	TGCGCCAGCAGCTTGAATCCGGGACAGGGTTTGTACAATGAGCAGTTCTTC	CASSLNPGQGLYNEQFF
TRBV15	NA	many	14	TRBJ2-1	TGTGCCACCAGCAGACTCCGGGAGTACAATGAGCAGTTCTTC	CATSRLREYNEQFF
TRBV19	NA	many	13	TRBJ2-7	TGTGCCAGTGGATTGGGCGTGGGCAACGAGCAGTACTTC	CASGLGVGNEQYF
TRBV12-3/TRBV12-4	NA	many	14	TRBJ1-4	TGTGCCAGCACCCCCAGGGCAGCCCGAGGAAAACTGTTTTTT	CASTPRAARGKLFF
TRBV2	NA	many	14	TRBJ1-5	TGTGCCAGCCTACAGGAAAAGGGCAATCAGCCCCAGCATTTT	CASLQEKGNQPQHF
TRBV20-1	NA	many	14	TRBJ1-3	TGCAGTGCTAGACTAACCCCGACGGTTAACACCATATATTTT	CSARLTPTVNTIYF
TRBV14	NA	NA	14	TRBJ1-1	TGTGCCAGCAGCCCCCCCATGGGGATCCCTGAAGCTTTCTTT	CASSPPMGIPEAFF
TRBV15	TRBD1	few	13	TRBJ2-5	TGTGCCACCAGCCTTGACAGGGCGCAGCCCCAGTACTTC	CATSLDRAQPQYF